Below are 27 T cell receptor beta chains sequenced from a single sample in a study of OX40 agonist ivuxolimab in advanced cancers. TCRdb's copy holds only in-frame clones and misses some; the assay was immunoSEQ multiplex PCR. The sample consists of 45,000 to 65,000 clones, more than 70% of them appearing once. This specimen was CD4+ or CD8+ T cells sorted from blood, taken in a trial of the OX40 agonist ivuxolimab. Receptors originate from an adult with an advanced solid tumor such as melanoma, head and neck, liver or kidney cancer.

As to this clone: A junction end diverges from the germline sequence, so it may reflect a read error. The chain joins TRBV19 to TRBJ2-7; D uncertain. The CDR3 runs 13 residues. Germline lookup yields CDR1 LNHDA and CDR2 SQIVND (reference sequence). CDR3 residues: CAGSKTNYYEQYF. CDR3 nucleotides: TGTGCCGGTAGTAAAACGAATTACTACGAGCAGTACTTC.

The V and J genes are TRBV6-6 and TRBJ2-7; 12 positions match TRBD2. With 6 bases clipped from V and 3 bases from J, the junction kept 9 bases outside the gene matches. Germline CDR1 reads MNHNY; CDR2 reads SVGAGI (reference sequence). The CDR3 runs 16 residues. The CDR3 loop reads CASRPTLAGGDYEQYF. In DNA, the CDR3 is TGTGCCAGCAGGCCTACTCTAGCGGGAGGGGACTACGAGCAGTACTTC.

The chain employs TRBV12-5 and TRBJ2-7; 8 nucleotides match TRBD1. CDR1 and CDR2 (germline): LGHNT, FRNRAP. Germline trimming cut 7 bases from V and 0 bases from J; bases unmatched to any gene: 5. This CDR3 is built from 14 residues. This chain's CDR3 is CASAWDRSSYEQYF. The CDR3 nucleotides are TGTGCTAGTGCTTGGGACAGGAGCTCCTACGAGCAGTACTTC.

The chain carries TRBV4-1 and TRBJ2-5, with no clear D. The germline V gene has CDR1 MGHRA and CDR2 YSYEKL. Trimming shortened V by 1 base and J by 1 base, and 10 bases separated the two germline ends. The CDR3 covers 15 residues. CDR3 amino acids: CASSQVLQPQETQYF. The CDR3, as DNA: TGCGCCAGCAGCCAAGTGTTACAGCCCCAAGAGACCCAGTACTTC.

CDR3 nucleotide sequence: TGTGCCAGCAGCTTGAAGACAGGTCCCTACAATGAGCAGTTCTTC. Its translation is CASSLKTGPYNEQFF. The chain joins TRBV5-4 to TRBJ2-1; D possibly corresponds to TRBD1 (6 bases). The germline gives CDR1 SGHNT, CDR2 YYREEE (reference sequence). The CDR3 contains 15 residues. Trimming took 1 base from V and 2 from J, leaving 10 bases between them.

V usage is TRBV28 and J usage is TRBJ1-2; 7 nucleotides align to TRBD1. The CDR3 covers 15 residues. The trim removed 2 bases at V and 4 bases at J, leaving 7 bases unmatched. The germline CDR1 and CDR2 sequences are MDHEN and SYDVKM. CDR3 region: CASSLQGQRIYGYTF. The CDR3 nucleotides read TGTGCCAGCAGTTTACAGGGACAGCGAATCTATGGCTACACCTTC.

The chain employs TRBV10-1 and TRBJ2-1; D is undetermined. The germline V gene has CDR1 WNHNN and CDR2 SYGVQD (reference sequence). CDR3 length: 13 residues. The V end was cut by 4 bases, the J end by 5 bases, with 9 bases between. CDR3 residues: CASSAGANNEQFF. CDR3 DNA: TGCGCCAGCAGTGCTGGAGCAAACAATGAGCAGTTCTTC.

The V and J genes are TRBV30 and TRBJ2-1; D might be TRBD2 (6 bases). Looked up from germline, CDR1 is GTSNPN and CDR2 is SVGIG (reference sequence). The CDR3 is 15 residues long. Trimming left V 2 bases short and J 8 bases short, with 19 bases between. CDR3: CAWSPNGRERYEQFF. The CDR3 bases are TGTGCCTGGAGTCCAAATGGCCGGGAGAGATATGAGCAGTTCTTC.

This sequence joins TRBV5-6 and TRBJ2-5, with unresolved D. V gave up 1 base and J gave up 4 bases, with 8 bases separating them. CDR1 is SGHDT, CDR2 YYEEEE, per germline. This CDR3 has 13 residues. The CDR3 loop reads CASSLLGPETQYF. The CDR3 DNA is TGTGCCAGCAGCTTGCTAGGGCCAGAGACCCAGTACTTC.

This chain links TRBV27 with TRBJ1-5; D remains unclear. Germline CDR1 is MNHEY and CDR2 is SMNVEV (reference sequence). V gave up 0 bases and J gave up 7 bases, with 13 bases separating them. CDR3 length: 15 amino acids. The CDR3 spells CASSLSTRVGQPQHF. CDR3 nucleotides: TGTGCCAGCAGTTTATCCACCCGGGTAGGGCAGCCCCAGCATTTT.

The chain is built from TRBV28 and TRBJ1-2; TRBD1 matches 7 bases. The length of the CDR3 is 15 residues. Germline V gene sequence: CDR1 MDHEN, CDR2 SYDVKM. Trimming at V came to 5 bases and at J to 8 bases, leaving 14 bases not matched to a gene. CDR3 coding DNA: TGTGCCAGCAGTACCGAGACAGGGAAAAGGGAAGGCTACACCTTC. Its translation: CASSTETGKREGYTF.

The sample holds a few counts of this clone. V usage is TRBV28 and J usage is TRBJ1-2, with 7 bases aligning to TRBD1. There are 13 residues in the CDR3. Germline V gene data show CDR1 as MDHEN and CDR2 as SYDVKM. J gave up 2 bases and V 6 bases, and 3 bases lay outside the gene matches. The CDR3 reads CASSLGQNYGYTF. The CDR3 DNA follows: TGTGCCAGCAGCCTGGGACAGAACTATGGCTACACCTTC.

The rearrangement joins TRBV6-1 to TRBJ1-2, with TRBD1 matching 7 bases. The germline gives CDR1 MNHNS, CDR2 SASEGT. CDR3 length: 13 residues. The ends lost 4 bases at V and 2 bases at J; junction bases unmatched: 1. The chain's CDR3 is CASSGQGNYGYTF. The CDR3 DNA reads TGTGCCAGCAGTGGACAGGGAAACTATGGCTACACCTTC.

This rearrangement joins TRBV27 to TRBJ2-5; TRBD1 matches at 11 bases. The CDR3 is made up of 16 amino acids. The germline V gene encodes CDR1 MNHEY and CDR2 SMNVEV (reference sequence). The trim removed 2 bases at V and 5 bases at J, leaving 7 bases unmatched. In DNA form, the CDR3 reads TGTGCCAGCAGTTTAGTCAGGACAGGGGGCGTGGAGACCCAGTACTTC. Translation: CASSLVRTGGVETQYF.

The chain is built from TRBV9 and TRBJ2-1; 11 nucleotides match TRBD2. CDR3 size: 16 residues. In germline, CDR1 is SGDLS, CDR2 YYNGEE. V lost 3 bases to trimming and J lost 8 bases; unmatched junction nucleotides: 10. The CDR3 nucleotides are TGTGCCAGCAGCGGCCGACTAGCGGGGAGGTGGTATGAGCAGTTCTTC. The encoded protein is CASSGRLAGRWYEQFF.

V and J are TRBV2 and TRBJ2-7, with TRBD1 identical over 11 bases. CDR1 is SNHLY and CDR2 is FYNNEI in the germline V gene. CDR3 length equals 14 residues. The trim removed 6 bases at V and 4 bases at J, leaving 5 bases unmatched. The CDR3: CASRAGQGVYEQYF. The DNA of the CDR3 is TGTGCCAGCAGAGCGGGACAGGGGGTTTACGAGCAGTACTTC.

The genes are TRBV19 and TRBJ2-4; D not certain. CDR3 length: 16 amino acids. The germline gives CDR1 LNHDA, CDR2 SQIVND (reference sequence). The V end was cut by 4 bases, the J end by 6 bases, with 19 bases between. The CDR3 sequence: CASSNSSPHNRNIQYF. For the CDR3, the DNA is TGTGCCAGTAGTAACTCCAGTCCCCATAACCGAAACATTCAGTACTTC.

This chain joins TRBV27 and TRBJ2-7; 8 positions agree with TRBD1. Germline V gene data show CDR1 as MNHEY and CDR2 as SMNVEV (reference sequence). This CDR3 region has 15 residues. With 2 bases clipped from V and 5 bases from J, the junction kept 8 bases outside the gene matches. The CDR3 loop reads CASSLRDRPLNEQYF. The CDR3 DNA follows: TGTGCCAGCAGTTTACGGGACAGGCCCCTGAACGAGCAGTACTTC.

The chain links TRBV12-5 to TRBJ2-1, with TRBD2 identical over 10 bases. This CDR3 comprises 16 residues. V was pared by 6 bases and J by 2 bases, with 7 bases of the junction left unmatched. The germline gives CDR1 LGHNT, CDR2 FRNRAP. CDR3 residues: CASGKSGGGTYNEQFF. The CDR3 DNA is TGTGCTAGTGGGAAGAGCGGGGGGGGCACCTACAATGAGCAGTTCTTC.

The rearrangement uses TRBV19 and TRBJ2-3; D is possibly TRBD1 (6 bases). This CDR3 has 12 residues. CDR1 and CDR2 from the germline V gene are LNHDA and SQIVND (reference sequence). The V and J ends lost 3 bases and 9 bases respectively, with 10 bases between them. The chain's CDR3 is CASSIWGQTQYF. The DNA of the CDR3 is TGTGCCAGTAGTATTTGGGGACAAACGCAGTATTTT.

This clone has more than one count but fewer than ten. V gene TRBV4-1 combines with J gene TRBJ1-3; 7 positions agree with TRBD1. CDR3 length: 15 residues. V was clipped by 1 base and J by 0 bases; unmatched bases: 0. CDR1 and CDR2 (germline): MGHRA, YSYEKL. CDR3 sequence (DNA): TGCGCCAGCAGCCAAGCAGGGGGCTCTGGAAACACCATATATTTT. Translating it yields CASSQAGGSGNTIYF.

The genes are TRBV11-2 and TRBJ2-1; TRBD1 matches at 7 bases. CDR3 size: 18 residues. After removal of 3 bases from V and 0 bases from J, the junction contained 11 bases not matched to a gene. Per the germline V gene, CDR1 is SGHAT and CDR2 is FQNNGV. For the CDR3, the DNA is TGTGCCAGCAGCTTCAGGACAGGACCTTGGAGCTCCTACAATGAGCAGTTCTTC. Protein sequence: CASSFRTGPWSSYNEQFF. Full variable domain (outside the CDR3, taken from reference TRBV11-2 and TRBJ2-1): EAGVAQSPRYKIIEKRQSVAFWCNPISGHATLYWYQQILGQGPKLLIQFQNNGVVDDSQLPKDRFSAERLKGVDSTLKIQPAKLEDSAVYLCASSFRTGPWSSYNEQFFGPGTRLTVL.

As DNA, the CDR3 is TGTGCCAGCAGCCCGCAACTCACTGAAGCTTTCTTT. This sequence encodes CASSPQLTEAFF. The genes are TRBV11-2 and TRBJ1-1; D gene uncertain. The V end was cut by 5 bases, the J end by 4 bases, with 8 bases between. The CDR3 loop spans 12 amino acids. Germline V gene lookup returns CDR1 SGHAT and CDR2 FQNNGV.

V is TRBV5-1 and J is TRBJ2-3, with 8 positions matching TRBD2. There are 17 residues in the CDR3. Per the germline V gene, CDR1 is SGHRS and CDR2 is YFSETQ. With V trimmed by 1 base and J by 5 bases, 12 bases remained unmatched. For the CDR3, the DNA is TGCGCCAGCAGCTTGAGGCGCCTAGCGGGCTCCGAAGATACGCAGTATTTT. This sequence encodes CASSLRRLAGSEDTQYF. Full variable domain (remainder filled in from reference TRBV5-1 and TRBJ2-3): KAGVTQTPRYLIKTRGQQVTLSCSPISGHRSVSWYQQTPGQGLQFLFEYFSETQRNKGNFPGRFSGRQFSNSRSEMNVSTLELGDSALYLCASSLRRLAGSEDTQYFGPGTRLTVL.

This chain joins TRBV25-1 and TRBJ1-1, with D maybe TRBD1 (6 bases). CDR1 is MGHDK and CDR2 is SYGVNS in the germline V gene. This CDR3 has 13 amino acids. The V gene lost 8 bases and the J gene lost 0 bases, with 10 bases spanning the gap. As DNA, the CDR3 is TGTGCCAGCCGAGGACAGATGAACACTGAAGCTTTCTTT. This encodes CASRGQMNTEAFF. Variable domain in full (rest from reference TRBV25-1 and TRBJ1-1): EADIYQTPRYLVIGTGKKITLECSQTMGHDKMYWYQQDPGMELHLIHYSYGVNSTEKGDLSSESTVSRIRTEHFPLTLESARPSHTSQYLCASRGQMNTEAFFGQGTRLTVV.

The chain links TRBV6-1 to TRBJ2-7; 12 bases fit TRBD2. The CDR3 has 15 amino acids. After removal of 4 bases from V and 5 bases from J, the junction contained 6 bases not matched to a gene. Germline CDR1 reads MNHNS; CDR2 reads SASEGT. The CDR3 here is CASSALAGGQDEQYF. Here the CDR3 DNA reads TGTGCCAGCAGTGCCCTAGCGGGAGGGCAGGACGAGCAGTACTTC.

The V and J genes are TRBV6-5 and TRBJ1-5, with a tentative D call TRBD1 (5 bases). Trimming stripped 5 bases from V and 9 bases from J, with 14 bases between. This CDR3 has 13 residues. In germline, CDR1 is MNHEY, CDR2 SVGAGI. The chain's CDR3 is CASSPGAYRPQHF. The CDR3 DNA reads as TGTGCCAGCAGTCCCGGGGCCTACCGGCCCCAGCATTTT.